What follows are 16 T cell receptor beta chains derived from one specimen sequenced in a study of identical twins. A single record per CDR3 protein comes from TCRdb applying MiXCR to the 5' RACE reads. The table records 15,000 to 20,000 distinct CDR3 sequences, around 70% of them present only once. Sequences were obtained from memory (CD45RO+) T cells sorted from blood. The receptors stem from a woman aged 18 to 35 in good health. This table probably holds off-target reads from a library built for another chain.

The chain recombines TRBV3-1 with TRBJ1-1; D is ambiguous. Germline loops: CDR1 LGHDT, CDR2 YNNKEL (reference sequence). Trimming took 0 bases from V and 1 from J, leaving 3 bases between them. There are 13 residues in the CDR3. DNA of the CDR3: TGTGCCAGCAGCCAAGACAGGAACACTGAAGCTTTCTTT. Its translation is CASSQDRNTEAFF.

This clonotype was detected a few times. The chain links TRBV7-2 to TRBJ2-1, with a tentative D call TRBD2 (5 bases). Germline CDR1 and CDR2: SGHTA and FQGNSA. The ends were cut back, 10 bases at V and 7 bases at J, with 11 bases in the middle. This CDR3 spans 11 amino acids. The CDR3 DNA reads TGTGCCACCGGGGTTCGTAATGAGCAGTTCTTC. It yields the protein CATGVRNEQFF.

V usage is TRBV2 and J usage is TRBJ1-5; D uncertain. The CDR3 has 14 amino acids. CDR1 is SNHLY, CDR2 FYNNEI, per germline. Deletions cut 3 bases from V and 4 bases from J, with 10 bases between. As DNA, the CDR3 is TGTGCCAGCAGTGATAGGTCAAGTAATCAGCCCCAGCATTTT. This codes for CASSDRSSNQPQHF.

There are a few counts of this clonotype. The chain has TRBV7-3 and TRBJ2-1; 7 nucleotides match TRBD2. J was trimmed by 6 bases and V by 1 base; bases with no gene match: 3. The germline CDR1 and CDR2 sequences are SGHTA and FQGTGA. The CDR3 is 14 residues long. The chain's CDR3 is CASSLRGGGNEQFF. CDR3 coding DNA: TGTGCCAGCAGCTTAAGGGGGGGAGGCAATGAGCAGTTCTTC.

This clonotype was picked up one time. The V gene is TRBV7-2, the J gene TRBJ2-2; TRBD2 agrees at 9 bases. CDR1 SGHTA and CDR2 FQGNSA come from the germline V gene. J was trimmed by 2 bases and V by 3 bases; bases with no gene match: 7. The CDR3 extends over 17 amino acids. CDR3 sequence (DNA): TGTGCCAGCAGCTTCCTCTTAGCGGGAGTTAACACCGGGGAGCTGTTTTTT. Protein product: CASSFLLAGVNTGELFF.

This chain connects TRBV6-2 or TRBV6-3 to TRBJ2-1; 14 bases line up with TRBD2. The junction had 14 bases not matched to a gene; V was cut back by 8 bases and J by 2 bases. The CDR3 is 19 amino acids. In germline, CDR1 is MNHEY, CDR2 SVGEGT. Written as DNA, the CDR3 is TGTGCCAGCCTGCCTAAGGGACTAGCGGGAGTGGGGGCCTACAATGAGCAGTTCTTC. This codes for CASLPKGLAGVGAYNEQFF.

The V call is TRBV29-1, the J call TRBJ2-5; a weak D match, TRBD1 (5 bases). Per the germline V gene, CDR1 is SQVTM and CDR2 is ANQGSEA. The CDR3 extends over 15 amino acids. V lost 6 bases and J lost 3, with 20 bases in between. DNA for the CDR3: TGCAGCGTAGACAGACAAGAACGGGCTAAAGAGACCCAGTACTTC. Its translation: CSVDRQERAKETQYF.

There are a few counts of this clonotype. V usage is TRBV28 and J usage is TRBJ2-1, with unresolved D. Trimming removed 3 bases from V and 10 bases from J, with 7 bases in between. Germline V gene lookup returns CDR1 MDHEN and CDR2 SYDVKM. The CDR3 runs 11 residues. The CDR3 loop reads CASSLGREQFF. DNA of the CDR3: TGTGCCAGCAGTTTGGGTCGGGAGCAGTTCTTC. The variable domain in full, completed from reference TRBV28 and TRBJ2-1, reads DVKVTQSSRYLVKRTGEKVFLECVQDMDHENMFWYRQDPGLGLRLIYFSYDVKMKEKGDIPEGYSVSREKKERFSLILESASTNQTSMYLCASSLGREQFFGPGTRLTVL.

The chain carries TRBV6-2 or TRBV6-3 and TRBJ2-3; 7 nucleotides match TRBD2. This CDR3 comprises 15 residues. Losses at the gene ends were 5 bases for V and 1 base for J; bases not matched to a gene: 6. Germline V gene data show CDR1 as MNHEY and CDR2 as SVGEGT. The DNA for the CDR3 is TGTGCCAGCAGTGCCCTAGCGGCCCGCACAGATACGCAGTATTTT. It is translated as CASSALAARTDTQYF.

The rearrangement joins TRBV19 to TRBJ2-1, with 8 nucleotides matching TRBD2. Trimming removed 9 bases from V and 2 bases from J; junction bases left unmatched: 3. This CDR3 spans 13 amino acids. Germline V gene data show CDR1 as LNHDA and CDR2 as SQIVND (reference sequence). The CDR3 nucleotides read TGTGCCAGCGGACTAGCAGCCTACAATGAGCAGTTCTTC. Protein sequence: CASGLAAYNEQFF.

The chain employs TRBV12-3 or TRBV12-4 and TRBJ1-1; TRBD1 might be the D (5 bases). This CDR3 comprises 17 residues. V was pared by 5 bases and J by 1 base, with 20 bases between. The CDR3 here is CASSHSMVGDRNTEAFF. DNA of the CDR3: TGTGCCAGCAGTCATAGCATGGTGGGGGATAGGAACACTGAAGCTTTCTTT.

This clonotype came up a few times. The V and J genes are TRBV5-1 and TRBJ2-1; 11 bases line up with TRBD2. This CDR3 has 15 residues. Unmatched junction bases numbered 6, after V lost 4 bases and J lost 6 bases. The germline V gene has CDR1 SGHRS and CDR2 YFSETQ. CDR3 bases: TGCGCCAGCAGCGCACTAGCGGGAGTTTTCAATGAGCAGTTCTTC. It translates to CASSALAGVFNEQFF.

The V and J genes are TRBV30 and TRBJ2-7; D possibly corresponds to TRBD2 (6 bases). The CDR3 spans 13 residues. V was pared by 2 bases and J by 2 bases, with 10 bases between. Germline CDR1 and CDR2: GTSNPN and SVGIG (reference sequence). CDR3 nucleotide sequence: TGTGCCTGGAGTAAGACTAGACCCTACGAGCAGTACTTC. It codes for CAWSKTRPYEQYF. Full variable domain (rest looked up from reference TRBV30 and TRBJ2-7): SQTIHQWPATLVQPVGSPLSLECTVEGTSNPNLYWYRQAAGRGLQLLFYSVGIGQISSEVPQNLSASRPQDRQFILSSKKLLLSDSGFYLCAWSKTRPYEQYFGPGTRLTVT.

The rearrangement joins TRBV29-1 to TRBJ2-1, with unresolved D. This CDR3 comprises 11 residues. Germline V lookup: CDR1 SQVTM, CDR2 ANQGSEA. Trimming pared 4 bases from V and 6 bases from J, leaving 7 bases between. DNA of the CDR3: TGCAGCGTTGGGCACTCCAATGAGCAGTTCTTC. Translation gives CSVGHSNEQFF.

This sequence joins TRBV11-2 and TRBJ2-7; maybe TRBD2 (5 bases). The CDR3 covers 14 residues. Trimming took off 5 bases at V and 6 bases at J, with 17 bases between the two ends. Germline CDR1 reads SGHAT; CDR2 reads FQNNGV. In nucleotides, the CDR3 is TGTGCCAGCAGCCGGGATTTCGGTGTCCCCGAGCAGTACTTC. This encodes CASSRDFGVPEQYF.

This clonotype was seen a handful of times. The chain is built from TRBV5-5 and TRBJ2-5; D is tentatively TRBD1 or TRBD2 (5 bases each). CDR3 length equals 14 residues. Germline V gives CDR1 SGHKS, CDR2 YYEKEE (reference sequence). Deletions cut 2 bases from V and 5 bases from J, with 13 bases between. The CDR3 nucleotides read TGTGCCAGCAGCTTCGCGTTACGGGGCGAGACCCAGTACTTC. Residues: CASSFALRGETQYF. Combining the CDR3 with reference TRBV5-5 and TRBJ2-5 gives the whole variable domain DAGVTQSPTHLIKTRGQQVTLRCSPISGHKSVSWYQQVLGQGPQFIFQYYEKEERGRGNFPDRFSARQFPNYSSELNVNALLLGDSALYLCASSFALRGETQYFGPGTRLLVL.